The 20 T cell receptor beta chains below come from one sample, sequenced in a study of blood T cell repertoires in COVID-19. Assay: immunoSEQ multiplex PCR; the TCRdb copy retains only in-frame clones and omits some. This sample has about 73,000 clones, with roughly 84% found just once. The sequencing sample was made of peripheral blood. The origin of the receptors is a man older than 75 with active or convalescent COVID-19.

This clone has a handful of counts. J is TRBJ2-7 and V is TRBV7-8; a possible D gene is TRBD1 (7 bases). Trimming removed 3 bases from V and 3 bases from J, with 12 bases in between. This CDR3 is 14 amino acids long. In germline, CDR1 is SGHVS, CDR2 FQNEAQ. CDR3 residues: CASSLRQGLYEQYF. Written as DNA, the CDR3 is TGTGCCAGCAGCTTGAGACAGGGACTCTACGAGCAGTACTTC.

This chain connects TRBV4-1 to TRBJ2-3; TRBD1 agrees at 9 bases. The V and J ends lost 5 bases and 4 bases, in that order; junction bases with no gene match: 10. Germline V CDR1 and CDR2: MGHRA, YSYEKL. The CDR3 is 16 residues long. DNA of the CDR3: TGCGCCAGCAGCATTCCAGGGACAGGGATTCCAGATACGCAGTATTTT. Translation: CASSIPGTGIPDTQYF.

The CDR3 DNA sequence: TGTGCCAGCAGCCCACTTTCGGGTTTAGAGACCCAGTACTTC. Translating gives CASSPLSGLETQYF. The rearrangement joins TRBV14 to TRBJ2-5; D is uncertain. The ends were cut back, 4 bases at V and 4 bases at J, with 13 bases in the middle. The CDR3 sequence is 14 residues long. CDR1 and CDR2 (germline): SGHDN, FVKESK.

This clone turned up a few times. The rearrangement joins TRBV9 to TRBJ2-1; 9 bases map to TRBD2. The CDR3 consists of 15 residues. V lost 0 bases to trimming and J lost 4 bases; unmatched junction nucleotides: 2. Per the germline V gene, CDR1 is SGDLS and CDR2 is YYNGEE. The CDR3 DNA reads as TGTGCCAGCAGCGTAGGACTAGCGGAGTACAATGAGCAGTTCTTC. The encoded protein is CASSVGLAEYNEQFF.

V gene TRBV5-4 combines with J gene TRBJ1-1; 9 nucleotides match TRBD1. CDR3 length: 16 residues. The V gene's germline CDR1 is SGHNT and CDR2 YYREEE (reference sequence). The J segment lost 2 bases and the V segment lost 4 bases, leaving 9 bases of the junction unmatched. CDR3 nucleotides: TGTGCCAGCAGCCCAGGACAGGGGATAGGAAACACTGAAGCTTTCTTT. Its protein is CASSPGQGIGNTEAFF.

A single count supports this clone. This sequence joins TRBV11-2 and TRBJ2-7; D is undetermined. CDR1 SGHAT and CDR2 FQNNGV come from the germline V gene. The CDR3 is made up of 17 amino acids. Trimming cost V 0 bases and J 0 bases, with 15 bases left between them. The CDR3 here is CASSLDLGRSLSYEQYF. The CDR3 nucleotides read TGTGCCAGCAGCTTAGATCTGGGCCGATCCCTCTCCTACGAGCAGTACTTC.

This clone was found once. The V call is TRBV6-2 or TRBV6-3, the J call TRBJ2-7, with 8 bases fitting TRBD2. The CDR3 runs to 13 residues. CDR1 is MNHEY and CDR2 is SVGEGT in the germline V gene. Trimming removed 4 bases from V and 11 bases from J; junction bases left unmatched: 10. CDR3 in DNA: TGTGCCAGCAGTTTAATGTCTAGCGGGTGGAAGTACTTC. The encoded protein is CASSLMSSGWKYF.

This clone has a single count. V and J are TRBV28 and TRBJ2-1; 7 bases match TRBD2. CDR3 size: 15 residues. Germline V gives CDR1 MDHEN, CDR2 SYDVKM. The J segment lost 6 bases and the V segment lost 5 bases, leaving 10 bases of the junction unmatched. CDR3 DNA: TGTGCCAGCAGTCCGCCGAGCGGGACCCGCAATGAGCAGTTCTTC. Translation gives CASSPPSGTRNEQFF.

The rearrangement links TRBV5-1 to TRBJ2-3, with D perhaps matching TRBD2 (5 bases). Germline-derived CDR1 and CDR2 are SGHRS and YFSETQ. With 3 bases removed from V and 4 bases from J, the gap between germline ends came to 12 bases. The CDR3 runs to 14 residues. The CDR3 loop is CASSSHRGSDTQYF. The CDR3 nucleotides read TGCGCCAGCAGCTCCCACCGGGGATCAGATACGCAGTATTTT.

J is TRBJ2-5 and V is TRBV5-1; 7 bases are shared with TRBD1. The CDR3 is made up of 15 amino acids. Germline V gene data show CDR1 as SGHRS and CDR2 as YFSETQ. V trimming: 2 bases; J trimming: 2 bases; junction bases outside the gene matches: 6. The CDR3 nucleotides read TGCGCCAGCAGCTTCTCAGGGGGTATGCAAGAGACCCAGTACTTC. It specifies CASSFSGGMQETQYF.

The chain employs TRBV2 and TRBJ2-7; TRBD1 agrees at 8 bases. This CDR3 has 14 amino acids. Trimming at V came to 6 bases and at J to 2 bases, leaving 6 bases not matched to a gene. Germline V gene sequence: CDR1 SNHLY, CDR2 FYNNEI. CDR3 nucleotides: TGTGCCAGCAGGGACCGGGACAGGACCTACGAGCAGTACTTC. Residues: CASRDRDRTYEQYF.

The gene calls are TRBV5-8 and TRBJ1-5; D gene uncertain. V was trimmed by 1 base and J by 0 bases, leaving 8 bases between them. From germline, CDR1 is SGHTS and CDR2 YDEGEE. This CDR3 is 15 amino acids long. DNA of the CDR3: TGTGCCAGCAGCTTGTCCGGGTATAGCAATCAGCCCCAGCATTTT. Translated, it gives CASSLSGYSNQPQHF.

The rearrangement uses TRBV7-8 and TRBJ1-2; D unclear. The CDR3 extends over 14 amino acids. Deletions cut 5 bases from V and 8 bases from J, with 18 bases between. Germline values: CDR1 SGHVS, CDR2 FQNEAQ. DNA of the CDR3: TGTGCCAGCAGCCACACGGAACGGCAGGCGGGCTACACCTTC. Amino acids: CASSHTERQAGYTF.

The genes are TRBV28 and TRBJ1-1, with a possible D match to TRBD1 (6 bases). CDR1 is MDHEN and CDR2 is SYDVKM in the germline V gene. The length of the CDR3 is 15 residues. The V end lost 5 bases, the J end lost 1 base, and 14 bases lay between the germline ends. CDR3: CASSQGGAGNTEAFF. The CDR3, as DNA: TGTGCCAGCAGTCAAGGGGGGGCGGGGAACACTGAAGCTTTCTTT.

The J gene is TRBJ1-1, the V gene TRBV6-2 or TRBV6-3; 7 positions agree with TRBD1. Unmatched junction bases numbered 7, after V lost 5 bases and J lost 4 bases. The CDR3 contains 14 residues. CDR1 and CDR2 (germline): MNHEY, SVGEGT. CDR3 amino acids: CASSVGTVPTEAFF. In nucleotides, the CDR3 is TGTGCCAGCAGTGTCGGGACAGTCCCCACTGAAGCTTTCTTT.

The gene calls are TRBV5-5 and TRBJ2-5, with 12 bases identical to TRBD1. The CDR3 contains 15 residues. Unmatched junction bases numbered 2, after V lost 0 bases and J lost 5 bases. Per germline, CDR1 SGHKS and CDR2 YYEKEE (reference sequence). For the CDR3, the DNA is TGTGCCAGCAGCTTGGAAGGGACAGGGGGCGAGACCCAGTACTTC. Its translation is CASSLEGTGGETQYF.

With regard to this clone: This same CDR3 is encoded by further DNA sequences in the sample. The genes are TRBV7-2 and TRBJ2-7, with 7 bases lining up with TRBD2. The germline gives CDR1 SGHTA, CDR2 FQGNSA. The CDR3 covers 15 residues. J was trimmed by 2 bases and V by 1 base; bases with no gene match: 5. In nucleotides, the CDR3 is TGTGCCAGCAGCTTAGGGAGGGGACTAACCTACGAGCAGTACTTC. As protein: CASSLGRGLTYEQYF. Variable domain in full (rest from reference TRBV7-2 and TRBJ2-7): GAGVSQSPSNKVTEKGKDVELRCDPISGHTALYWYRQSLGQGLEFLIYFQGNSAPDKSGLPSDRFSAERTGGSVSTLTIQRTQQEDSAVYLCASSLGRGLTYEQYFGPGTRLTVT.

The CDR3, as DNA: TGTGCCAGCAGCCCCGGGACAAAGGGAGAGACCCAGTACTTC. Encoded protein: CASSPGTKGETQYF. The gene calls are TRBV5-4 and TRBJ2-5, with a tentative D call TRBD1 (6 bases). V was clipped by 4 bases and J by 4 bases, with 14 bases between them. The length of the CDR3 is 14 residues. Germline loops: CDR1 SGHNT, CDR2 YYREEE (reference sequence).

The chain is built from TRBV27 and TRBJ1-6, with D hard to call. The CDR3 is made up of 17 amino acids. Per germline, CDR1 MNHEY and CDR2 SMNVEV (reference sequence). Trimming cost V 7 bases and J 0 bases, with 16 bases left between them. In DNA, the CDR3 is TGTGCCAGCAAACCAGGCACTTCGAGCTCCTATAATTCACCCCTCCACTTT. Its protein product is CASKPGTSSSYNSPLHF.

The chain carries TRBV11-2 and TRBJ2-7; 10 bases map to TRBD1. V shed 1 base, J shed 8 bases, and the junction held 8 bases outside the gene matches. Germline CDR1 is SGHAT and CDR2 is FQNNGV. CDR3 size: 15 residues. The CDR3 nucleotides are TGTGCCAGCAGCTTAGTCCTTGGGACAGGGGCACAGCAGTACTTC. It translates to CASSLVLGTGAQQYF.